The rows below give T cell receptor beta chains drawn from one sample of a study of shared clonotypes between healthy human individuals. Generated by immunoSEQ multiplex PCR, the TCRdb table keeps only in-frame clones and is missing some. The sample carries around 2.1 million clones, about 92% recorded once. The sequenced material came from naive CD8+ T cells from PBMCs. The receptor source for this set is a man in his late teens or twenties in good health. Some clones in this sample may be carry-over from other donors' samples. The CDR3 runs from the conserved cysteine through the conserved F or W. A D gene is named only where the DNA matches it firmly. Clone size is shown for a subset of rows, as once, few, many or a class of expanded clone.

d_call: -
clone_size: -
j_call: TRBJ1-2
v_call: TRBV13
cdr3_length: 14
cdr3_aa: CASSQGRNFYGYTF
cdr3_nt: TGTGCCAGCAGCCAGGGACGGAATTTCTATGGCTACACCTTC

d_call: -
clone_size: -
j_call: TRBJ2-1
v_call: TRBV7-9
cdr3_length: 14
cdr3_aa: CASSLGVVYNEQFF
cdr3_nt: TGTGCCAGCAGCTTAGGTGTAGTCTACAATGAGCAGTTCTTC

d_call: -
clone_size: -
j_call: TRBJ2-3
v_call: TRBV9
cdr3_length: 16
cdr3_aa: CASSESGGSSTDTQYF
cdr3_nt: TGTGCCAGCAGCGAAAGTGGGGGCTCTAGCACAGATACGCAGTATTTT

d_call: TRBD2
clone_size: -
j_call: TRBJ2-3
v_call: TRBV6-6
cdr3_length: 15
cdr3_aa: CASSYSGLARDTQYF
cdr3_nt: TGTGCCAGCAGTTACTCTGGACTAGCAAGAGATACGCAGTATTTT

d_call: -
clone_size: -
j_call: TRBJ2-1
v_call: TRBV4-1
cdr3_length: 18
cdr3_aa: CASSQGATGSLSYNEQFF
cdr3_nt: TGCGCCAGCAGCCAGGGAGCCACGGGGTCCCTCTCCTACAATGAGCAGTTCTTC

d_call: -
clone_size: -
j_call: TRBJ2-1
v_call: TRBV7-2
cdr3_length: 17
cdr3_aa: CASSLGLRRVTYNEQFF
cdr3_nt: TGTGCCAGCAGCTTGGGGCTGAGGAGGGTTACCTACAATGAGCAGTTCTTC

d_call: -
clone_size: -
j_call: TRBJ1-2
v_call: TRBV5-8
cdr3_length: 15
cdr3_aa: CASTEILQGIGGYTF
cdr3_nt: TGTGCCAGCACCGAGATTTTACAGGGTATCGGTGGCTACACCTTC

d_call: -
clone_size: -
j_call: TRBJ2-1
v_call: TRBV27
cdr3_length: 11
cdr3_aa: CASSTYNEQFF
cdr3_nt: TGTGCCAGCAGTACCTACAATGAGCAGTTCTTC

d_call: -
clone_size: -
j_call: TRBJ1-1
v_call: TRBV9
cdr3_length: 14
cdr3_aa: CASGVEAQNTEAFF
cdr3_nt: TGTGCCAGCGGAGTGGAGGCCCAGAACACTGAAGCTTTCTTT

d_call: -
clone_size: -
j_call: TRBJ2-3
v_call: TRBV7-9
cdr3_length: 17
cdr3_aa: CASSPYWGGTGSDTQYF
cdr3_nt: TGTGCCAGCAGCCCATACTGGGGCGGGACGGGGTCAGATACGCAGTATTTT

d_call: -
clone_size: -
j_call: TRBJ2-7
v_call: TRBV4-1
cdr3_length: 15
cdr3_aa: CASSQGTASPYEQYF
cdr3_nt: TGCGCCAGCAGCCAAGGGACCGCGAGTCCCTACGAGCAGTACTTC

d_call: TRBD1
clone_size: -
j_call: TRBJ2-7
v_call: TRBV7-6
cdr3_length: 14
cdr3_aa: CASSFGTGPYEQYF
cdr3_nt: TGTGCCAGCAGCTTCGGGACAGGGCCCTACGAGCAGTACTTC

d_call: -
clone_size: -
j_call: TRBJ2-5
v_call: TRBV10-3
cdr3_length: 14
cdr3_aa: CAISASRGLETQYF
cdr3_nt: TGTGCCATCAGTGCCTCCCGGGGGCTGGAGACCCAGTACTTC

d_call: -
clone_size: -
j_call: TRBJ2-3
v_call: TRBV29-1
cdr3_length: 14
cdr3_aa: CSVEVRGFADTQYF
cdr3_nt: TGCAGCGTTGAAGTGCGGGGTTTCGCAGATACGCAGTATTTT

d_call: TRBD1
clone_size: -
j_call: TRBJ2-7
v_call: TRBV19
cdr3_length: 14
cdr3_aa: CATAPGQRSYEQYF
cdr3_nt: TGTGCCACTGCACCGGGACAGCGCTCCTACGAGCAGTACTTC

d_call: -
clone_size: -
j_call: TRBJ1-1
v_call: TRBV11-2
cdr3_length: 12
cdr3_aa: CASSHIYTEAFF
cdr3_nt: TGTGCCAGCAGCCATATTTACACTGAAGCTTTCTTT

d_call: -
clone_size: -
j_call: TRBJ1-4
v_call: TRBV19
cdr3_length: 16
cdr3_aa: CASSIWATATNEKLFF
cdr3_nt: TGTGCCAGTAGTATTTGGGCAACTGCAACTAATGAAAAACTGTTTTTT

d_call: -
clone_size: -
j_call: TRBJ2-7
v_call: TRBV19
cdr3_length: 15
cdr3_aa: CASSINVGSSYEQYF
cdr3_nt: TGTGCCAGTAGTATAAATGTAGGGAGTTCCTACGAGCAGTACTTC

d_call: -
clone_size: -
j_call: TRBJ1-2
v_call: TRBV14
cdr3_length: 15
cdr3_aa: CASSQEQGGGYGYTF
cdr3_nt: TGTGCCAGCAGCCAAGAGCAGGGAGGAGGGTATGGCTACACCTTC

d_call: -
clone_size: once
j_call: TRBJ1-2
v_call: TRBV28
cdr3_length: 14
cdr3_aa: CASRPKGTVYGYTF
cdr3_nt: TGTGCCAGCAGGCCGAAGGGCACCGTCTATGGCTACACCTTC

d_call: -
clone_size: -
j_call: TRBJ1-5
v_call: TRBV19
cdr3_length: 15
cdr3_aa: CASSIGGHSNQPQHF
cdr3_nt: TGTGCCAGTAGTATAGGGGGACATAGCAATCAGCCCCAGCATTTT

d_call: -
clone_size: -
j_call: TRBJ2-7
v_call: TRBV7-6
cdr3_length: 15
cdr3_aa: CASSLGPGAGQEQYF
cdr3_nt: TGTGCCAGCAGCTTAGGTCCGGGGGCAGGGCAAGAGCAGTACTTC

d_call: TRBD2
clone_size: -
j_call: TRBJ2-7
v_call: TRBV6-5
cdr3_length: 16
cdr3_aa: CASSYLASGGTYEQYF
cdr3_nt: TGTGCCAGCAGTTACCTCGCTTCGGGAGGTACCTACGAGCAGTACTTC

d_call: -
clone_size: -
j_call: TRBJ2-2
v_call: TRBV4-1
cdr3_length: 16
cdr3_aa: CASSQVPGTNTGELFF
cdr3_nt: TGCGCCAGCAGCCAAGTTCCGGGAACGAACACCGGGGAGCTGTTTTTT

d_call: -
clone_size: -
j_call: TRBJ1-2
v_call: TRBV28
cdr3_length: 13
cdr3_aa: CASSLQTGYGYTF
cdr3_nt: TGTGCCAGCAGTCTCCAAACAGGGTATGGCTACACCTTC

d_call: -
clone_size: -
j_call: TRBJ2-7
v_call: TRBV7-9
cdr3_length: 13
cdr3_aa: CASSLPSGSEQYF
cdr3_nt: TGTGCCAGCAGCCTACCCTCAGGGAGCGAGCAGTACTTC

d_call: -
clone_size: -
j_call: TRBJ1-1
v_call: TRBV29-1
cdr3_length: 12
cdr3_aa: CSDTGWSTEAFF
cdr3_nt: TGCAGCGATACAGGGTGGAGCACTGAAGCTTTCTTT

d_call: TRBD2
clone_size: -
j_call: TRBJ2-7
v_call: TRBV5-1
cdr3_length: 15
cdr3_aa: CASSLEGLSVYEQYF
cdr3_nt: TGCGCCAGCAGCTTGGAGGGACTATCGGTTTACGAGCAGTACTTC

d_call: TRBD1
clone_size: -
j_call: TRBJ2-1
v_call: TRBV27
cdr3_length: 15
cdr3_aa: CASSQGTGGKNEQFF
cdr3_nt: TGTGCCAGCAGCCAAGGGACAGGGGGCAAAAATGAGCAGTTCTTC

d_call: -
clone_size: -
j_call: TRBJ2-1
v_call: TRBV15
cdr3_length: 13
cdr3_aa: CATSLFRRSEQFF
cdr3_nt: TGTGCCACCAGCCTATTCCGGAGGAGTGAGCAGTTCTTC

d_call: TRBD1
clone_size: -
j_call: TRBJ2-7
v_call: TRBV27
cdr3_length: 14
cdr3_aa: CASRTGQRSYEQYF
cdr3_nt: TGTGCCAGCAGGACGGGACAGCGATCCTACGAGCAGTACTTC

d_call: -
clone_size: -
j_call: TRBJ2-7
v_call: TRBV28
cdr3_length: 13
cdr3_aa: CASSLGEAYEQYF
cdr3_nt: TGTGCCAGCAGTTTGGGGGAGGCCTACGAGCAGTACTTC

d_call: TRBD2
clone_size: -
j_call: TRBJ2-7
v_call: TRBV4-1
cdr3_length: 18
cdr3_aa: CASSQVGGAGGRFYEQYF
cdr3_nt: TGCGCCAGCAGCCAGGTGGGGGGGGCCGGCGGGAGGTTCTACGAGCAGTACTTC

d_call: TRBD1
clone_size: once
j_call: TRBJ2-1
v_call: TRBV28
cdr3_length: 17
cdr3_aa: CASSLRGQGLAYNEQFF
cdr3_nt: TGTGCCAGCAGTTTACGCGGACAGGGGCTCGCGTACAATGAGCAGTTCTTC

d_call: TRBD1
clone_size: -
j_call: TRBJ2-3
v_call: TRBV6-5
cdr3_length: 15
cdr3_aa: CASSYRDSPTDTQYF
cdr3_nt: TGTGCCAGCAGTTACCGGGACAGTCCCACAGATACGCAGTATTTT

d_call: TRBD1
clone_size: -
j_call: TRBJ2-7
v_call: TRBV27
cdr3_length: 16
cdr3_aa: CASSLLSGTGTYEQYF
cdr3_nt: TGTGCCAGCAGTTTACTATCGGGGACAGGGACCTACGAGCAGTACTTC

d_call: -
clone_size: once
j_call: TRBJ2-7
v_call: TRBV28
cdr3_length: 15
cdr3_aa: CASSLKGSGGREQYF
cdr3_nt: TGTGCCAGCAGTTTAAAAGGCTCCGGGGGGCGGGAGCAGTACTTC

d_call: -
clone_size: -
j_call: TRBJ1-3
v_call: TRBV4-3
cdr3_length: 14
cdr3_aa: CASSPTESGNTIYF
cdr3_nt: TGCGCCAGCAGCCCCACGGAGTCTGGAAACACCATATATTTT

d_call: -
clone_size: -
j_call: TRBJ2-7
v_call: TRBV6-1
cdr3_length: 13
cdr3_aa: CASRQDSSYEQYF
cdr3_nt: TGTGCCAGCAGGCAGGACAGTTCCTACGAGCAGTACTTC

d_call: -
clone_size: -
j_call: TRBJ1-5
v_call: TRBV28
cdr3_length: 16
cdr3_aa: CASSLYRGTEDQPQHF
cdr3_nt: TGTGCCAGCAGTTTATATAGAGGGACGGAAGATCAGCCCCAGCATTTT

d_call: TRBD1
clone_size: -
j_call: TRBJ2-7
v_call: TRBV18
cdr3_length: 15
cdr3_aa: CASSDLRDSINEQYF
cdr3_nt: TGTGCCAGCTCAGACCTCCGGGACAGTATCAACGAGCAGTACTTC

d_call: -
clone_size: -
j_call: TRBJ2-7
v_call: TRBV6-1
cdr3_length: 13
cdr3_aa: CASSATALWEQYF
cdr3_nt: TGTGCCAGCAGTGCGACGGCCCTTTGGGAGCAGTACTTC

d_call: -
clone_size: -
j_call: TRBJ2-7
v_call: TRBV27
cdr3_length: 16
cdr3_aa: CASSLSGRNPSLWQYF
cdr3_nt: TGTGCCAGCAGTTTATCCGGGCGGAACCCTTCGCTCTGGCAGTACTTC

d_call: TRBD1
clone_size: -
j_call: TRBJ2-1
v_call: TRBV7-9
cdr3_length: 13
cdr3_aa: CASSLTGTESEFF
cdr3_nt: TGTGCCAGCAGCCTGACCGGGACAGAGAGTGAGTTCTTC

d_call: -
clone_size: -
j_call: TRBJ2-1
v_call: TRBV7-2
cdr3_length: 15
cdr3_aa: CASSLTGTTYNEQFF
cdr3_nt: TGTGCCAGCAGCTTAACTGGGACCACCTACAATGAGCAGTTCTTC

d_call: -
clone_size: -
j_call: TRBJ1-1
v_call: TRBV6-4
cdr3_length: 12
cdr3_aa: CASKGPNTEAFF
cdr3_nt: TGTGCCAGCAAGGGACCGAACACTGAAGCTTTCTTT

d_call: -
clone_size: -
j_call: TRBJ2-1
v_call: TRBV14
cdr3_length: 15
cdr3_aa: CASSQDRPTYNEQFF
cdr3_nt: TGTGCCAGCAGCCAAGACAGGCCGACCTACAATGAGCAGTTCTTC

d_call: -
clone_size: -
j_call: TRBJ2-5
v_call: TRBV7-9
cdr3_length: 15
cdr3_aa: CATRWGAGAQETQYF
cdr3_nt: TGTGCCACCCGTTGGGGCGCGGGGGCCCAAGAGACCCAGTACTTC